These 15 T cell receptor beta chains were sequenced from one sample in a study of PD-1 blockade in classical Hodgkin lymphoma. Repertoires were generated with immunoSEQ multiplex PCR, while TCRdb's copy carries only in-frame clones and drops some. The table includes about 6,000 clones, approximately 80% detected once. All trial patients relapsed after autologous stem cell transplantation. PBMCs, once thawed, yielded CD8+ T cells isolated by magnetic negative selection. The material sequenced was CD8+ T cells from blood, taken at baseline. The receptors here all came from a human donor with classical Hodgkin lymphoma.

As for this clone: Within the sample, other DNA sequences also encode this same CDR3. The CDR3 loop is CASSDGVSGNTIYF. The CDR3 bases are TGTGCCAGCAGTGACGGTGTATCCGGAAACACCATATATTTT. The chain couples TRBV6-1 to TRBJ1-3, with D hard to call. This CDR3 contains 14 residues. CDR1 MNHNS and CDR2 SASEGT come from the germline V gene. Trimming took off 3 bases at V and 4 bases at J, with 10 bases between the two ends.

On this clone: At one end the junction does not follow the germline gene, possibly because of a read error. This chain connects TRBV7-7 to TRBJ1-6; no clear D gene. CDR1 and CDR2 (germline): SSHAT, FNYEAQ (reference sequence). There are 17 residues in the CDR3. The chain's CDR3 is CASSQPRLISYNSPLHF. The CDR3 DNA reads TGTGCTAGCAGCCAACCTAGGTTGATCTCCTATAATTCACCCCTCCACTTT.

This clone was picked up one time. The V call is TRBV7-2, the J call TRBJ1-1; D possibly corresponds to TRBD1 (5 bases). With 5 bases removed from V and 8 bases from J, the gap between germline ends came to 15 bases. Germline V gene data show CDR1 as SGHTA and CDR2 as FQGNSA. This CDR3 is built from 13 residues. Written as DNA, the CDR3 is TGTGCCAGCAGCCTACTCCCCCGGGACGAAGCTTTCTTT. As protein: CASSLLPRDEAFF.

The CDR3 region has the DNA TGTGCCAGCAGTCCTGGGGGCTACGAGCAGTACTTC. Its protein is CASSPGGYEQYF. The gene calls are TRBV25-1 and TRBJ2-7; either TRBD1 or TRBD2 may supply D (5 bases each). The germline V and J ends were trimmed by 5 bases and 3 bases, with 8 bases remaining between them. CDR3 length equals 12 residues. Germline values: CDR1 MGHDK, CDR2 SYGVNS.

The DNA of the CDR3 is TGTGCCAGCAGCGTCTTTCTCGGGACAGAAGCTTTCTTT. This gives the protein CASSVFLGTEAFF. The chain links TRBV9 to TRBJ1-1; D possibly corresponds to TRBD1 (6 bases). V lost 2 bases to trimming and J lost 8 bases, with 13 bases between them. Germline V gives CDR1 SGDLS, CDR2 YYNGEE. The CDR3 sequence is 13 residues long.

The chain uses TRBV25-1 and TRBJ2-3; D remains ambiguous. The germline CDR1 and CDR2 sequences are MGHDK and SYGVNS. V shed 1 base and J shed 4 bases, with 12 bases lying between them. The CDR3 runs 15 residues. CDR3 coding DNA: TGTGCCAGCAGTGAATTTTGGGAAAACCCAGATACGCAGTATTTT. Protein: CASSEFWENPDTQYF. The whole variable domain, remainder taken from reference TRBV25-1 and TRBJ2-3, is EADIYQTPRYLVIGTGKKITLECSQTMGHDKMYWYQQDPGMELHLIHYSYGVNSTEKGDLSSESTVSRIRTEHFPLTLESARPSHTSQYLCASSEFWENPDTQYFGPGTRLTVL.

By its share, this clone is large. This sequence joins TRBV14 and TRBJ2-7; D not certain. Germline-derived CDR1 and CDR2 are SGHDN and FVKESK. V shed 0 bases and J shed 6 bases, with 6 bases lying between them. The CDR3 is made up of 12 amino acids. This chain's CDR3 is CASSQDRSEQYF. The CDR3 region has the DNA TGTGCCAGCAGCCAAGATAGGAGCGAGCAGTACTTC.

The chain links TRBV30 to TRBJ1-2, with 7 nucleotides matching TRBD1. In germline, CDR1 is GTSNPN, CDR2 SVGIG (reference sequence). Germline trimming cut 8 bases from V and 7 bases from J; bases unmatched to any gene: 13. CDR3 length equals 13 residues. The CDR3 nucleotides are TGTGCCGCACCTCTAACAGGGGAACTTGGCTACACCTTC. It translates to CAAPLTGELGYTF.

This chain links TRBV7-9 with TRBJ2-3, with 11 bases fitting TRBD2. Losses at the gene ends were 1 base for V and 7 bases for J; bases not matched to a gene: 4. The V gene's germline CDR1 is SEHNR and CDR2 FQNEAQ (reference sequence). The CDR3 sequence is 15 residues long. CDR3 DNA: TGTGCCAGCAGCTTAGTTAGCGGGGGGGCTAATACGCAGTATTTT. Protein product: CASSLVSGGANTQYF.

This chain joins TRBV7-9 and TRBJ2-7; no definite D call. With 4 bases removed from V and 2 bases from J, the gap between germline ends came to 6 bases. The CDR3 length is 12 residues. The germline V gene encodes CDR1 SEHNR and CDR2 FQNEAQ (reference sequence). The CDR3 spells CASSSGAYEQYF. The CDR3 DNA reads TGTGCCAGCAGCTCTGGCGCCTACGAGCAGTACTTC.

This clone was detected a few times. The chain is built from TRBV19 and TRBJ1-5, with D maybe TRBD1 (5 bases). V was cut by 3 bases and J by 7 bases, with 13 bases left in between. Looked up from germline, CDR1 is LNHDA and CDR2 is SQIVND (reference sequence). The CDR3 contains 14 residues. The CDR3 DNA follows: TGTGCCAGTAGTATTCGGACAATTCGACAGCCCCAGCATTTT. Translation gives CASSIRTIRQPQHF.

The chain carries TRBV6-5 and TRBJ2-3; 7 bases map to TRBD2. The CDR3 runs to 15 residues. J gave up 2 bases and V 8 bases, and 10 bases lay outside the gene matches. Germline loops: CDR1 MNHEY, CDR2 SVGAGI. The CDR3 sequence is CASALVGGFTDTQYF. The CDR3, as DNA: TGTGCCAGCGCCCTGGTCGGGGGGTTCACAGATACGCAGTATTTT.

The chain is built from TRBV19 and TRBJ2-7, with D perhaps TRBD2 (6 bases). Trimming left V 3 bases short and J 3 bases short, with 18 bases between. Germline assignment: CDR1 LNHDA and CDR2 SQIVND (reference sequence). The CDR3 has 16 amino acids. The CDR3 DNA reads as TGTGCCAGTAGTATGTCGGAGGAGGGGTTCAGCTACGAGCAGTACTTC. Translated: CASSMSEEGFSYEQYF. Based on the CDR3 plus reference TRBV19 and TRBJ2-7, the full variable domain is DGGITQSPKYLFRKEGQNVTLSCEQNLNHDAMYWYRQDPGQGLRLIYYSQIVNDFQKGDIAEGYSVSREKKESFPLTVTSAQKNPTAFYLCASSMSEEGFSYEQYFGPGTRLTVT.

J is TRBJ2-1 and V is TRBV21-1; the table's D gene call, TRBD1, was not cross checked with the DNA. TRBV21-1 is reported as a pseudogene. This CDR3 is 14 amino acids long. Here the CDR3 reads CASSKAGRGNEQFF. The CDR3 DNA reads TGTGCCAGCAGCAAAGCGGGCAGGGGCAATGAGCAGTTCTTC.

The V call is TRBV4-3, the J call TRBJ2-6; D gene unclear. This CDR3 is built from 16 residues. Trimming cost V 3 bases and J 0 bases, with 9 bases left between them. Germline CDR1 LGHNA, CDR2 YSLEER. CDR3 coding DNA: TGCGCCAGCAGCCATGAAACTGGCTCTGGGGCCAACGTCCTGACTTTC. This sequence encodes CASSHETGSGANVLTF.